This TCR beta chain was observed in a study of T cells in Graves' hyperthyroidism and ophthalmopathy. Background on the study: Staff took peripheral blood when the initial diagnosis was made, before any treatment began.

This clonotype was seen at least ten times. Trimming pared 0 bases from V and 0 bases from J, leaving 14 bases between. This CDR3 has 17 residues. Looked up from germline, CDR1 is LGHNA and CDR2 is YNFKEQ. Individuals with ophthalmopathy presented a Clinical Activity Score of at least 3, a NOSPECS grade of at least 4 and a duration under 3 months. PBMCs stemmed from 8.5 to 10 ml fresh peripheral blood. Researchers took RNA transcripts and amplified the TCR beta CDR3 regions from them. The primer set for the first-round RT-PCR of the TCR CDR3 was HTBI. One entry per CDR3 protein, called by TCRdb with MiXCR from the multiplex PCR reads. The data hold about 640,000 distinct CDR3 sequences, with less than 25% observed a single time.

The chain employs TRBV4-2 and TRBJ1-1; D remains unclear. This TCR was sampled from a man aged 30-40 years with Graves' ophthalmopathy. Input material: blood. The CDR3 region has the DNA TGTGCCAGCAGCCAAGATCTTGGAGGGTCGATGAACACTGAAGCTTTCTTT. Translation: CASSQDLGGSMNTEAFF.